These 27 T cell receptor beta chains came from one sample sequenced in a study of blood T cell repertoires in COVID-19. The assay was immunoSEQ multiplex PCR, and TCRdb's table has in-frame clones only and misses some. The data contain some 250,000 clones, roughly 79% of them singletons. The sample was peripheral blood. Receptors were obtained from a woman aged 55-70 years with active or convalescent COVID-19.

The chain employs TRBV5-1 and TRBJ2-7; TRBD1 matches 7 bases. Looked up from germline, CDR1 is SGHRS and CDR2 is YFSETQ. After removal of 1 base from V and 3 bases from J, the junction contained 1 base not matched to a gene. The CDR3 runs to 13 residues. CDR3 nucleotide sequence: TGCGCCAGCAGCTTGAGGACAGGCTACGAGCAGTACTTC. Its translation is CASSLRTGYEQYF.

The rearrangement links TRBV5-4 to TRBJ2-3, with 7 positions matching TRBD2. J was trimmed by 3 bases and V by 4 bases; bases with no gene match: 5. The CDR3 sequence is 14 residues long. CDR1 is SGHNT, CDR2 YYREEE, per germline (reference sequence). This CDR3 is CASSLSGGTDTQYF. Written as DNA, the CDR3 is TGTGCCAGCAGCCTCTCCGGGGGGACAGATACGCAGTATTTT.

The rearrangement joins TRBV4-1 to TRBJ2-1; 8 bases agree with TRBD1. This CDR3 has 16 residues. The V and J ends lost 2 bases and 0 bases, in that order; junction bases with no gene match: 3. The germline gives CDR1 MGHRA, CDR2 YSYEKL. CDR3 in DNA: TGCGCCAGCAGCCAATGGACAGGGAGCTCCTACAATGAGCAGTTCTTC. Translating it yields CASSQWTGSSYNEQFF.

This chain joins TRBV18 and TRBJ2-6, with no clear D. Germline V gene lookup returns CDR1 KGHSH and CDR2 LQKENI. CDR3 length: 15 residues. Trimming removed 5 bases from V and 0 bases from J, with 8 bases in between. This CDR3 reads CASSSQSSGANVLTF. CDR3 in DNA: TGTGCCAGCTCATCACAGAGCTCTGGGGCCAACGTCCTGACTTTC.

This chain joins TRBV27 and TRBJ2-5; TRBD1 matches 7 bases. Germline CDR1 is MNHEY and CDR2 is SMNVEV (reference sequence). The CDR3 totals 14 residues. The trim removed 6 bases at V and 5 bases at J, leaving 9 bases unmatched. In DNA form, the CDR3 reads TGTGCCAGCAGAAGACAGGGCCTGATGGAGACCCAGTACTTC. This gives the protein CASRRQGLMETQYF.

Details on this clone: Other DNA sequences in this sample translate to the same CDR3. The rearrangement joins TRBV7-2 to TRBJ1-5, with a weak D call TRBD1 (6 bases). Germline values: CDR1 SGHTA, CDR2 FQGNSA. Trimming shortened V by 6 bases and J by 4 bases, and 10 bases separated the two germline ends. The CDR3 is made up of 13 amino acids. Here the CDR3 reads CASSQGLNQPQHF. The CDR3, as DNA: TGTGCCAGCAGTCAGGGGCTGAATCAGCCCCAGCATTTT.

The chain combines TRBV4-1 with TRBJ2-3; the match to TRBD2 covers 13 bases. The CDR3 is made up of 18 amino acids. The J segment lost 4 bases and the V segment lost 0 bases, leaving 7 bases of the junction unmatched. CDR1 is MGHRA, CDR2 YSYEKL, per germline. CDR3: CASSQESGTSGVADTQYF. In DNA, the CDR3 is TGCGCCAGCAGCCAAGAGTCGGGGACTAGCGGGGTGGCAGATACGCAGTATTTT.

The gene calls are TRBV7-9 and TRBJ2-3; 7 nucleotides align to TRBD1. Losses at the gene ends were 3 bases for V and 2 bases for J; bases not matched to a gene: 11. The germline gives CDR1 SEHNR, CDR2 FQNEAQ (reference sequence). CDR3 size: 17 residues. Here the CDR3 DNA reads TGTGCCAGCAGCTTTAACAGGGGTTTTGATTCCACAGATACGCAGTATTTT. This codes for CASSFNRGFDSTDTQYF.

The V call is TRBV7-2, the J call TRBJ2-7; 9 bases are a match to TRBD2. Trimming cost V 8 bases and J 6 bases; bases outside gene matches: 11. The CDR3 consists of 14 residues. Germline loops: CDR1 SGHTA, CDR2 FQGNSA. CDR3 residues: CASLGGRVLGEQYF. CDR3 nucleotides: TGTGCCAGCTTAGGCGGGAGGGTCTTAGGCGAGCAGTACTTC.

V and J are TRBV6-2 or TRBV6-3 and TRBJ1-5; D unclear. CDR1 MNHEY and CDR2 SVGEGT come from the germline V gene. Between the trimmed V and J ends, which lost 5 bases and 0 bases, there was a span of 8 bases. There are 14 residues in the CDR3. CDR3 sequence reads: CASSRGLSNQPQHF. The CDR3 nucleotides are TGTGCCAGCAGTAGAGGACTTAGCAATCAGCCCCAGCATTTT.

The chain recombines TRBV30 with TRBJ1-1, with a tentative D call TRBD1 (5 bases). Trimming stripped 4 bases from V and 2 bases from J, with 14 bases between. The germline CDR1 and CDR2 sequences are GTSNPN and SVGIG (reference sequence). The CDR3 spans 14 residues. CDR3 sequence (DNA): TGTGCCTGGAACTCGAGACAGAGAAACACTGAAGCTTTCTTT. Its protein is CAWNSRQRNTEAFF.

This clone was detected a few times. V is TRBV14 and J is TRBJ2-5; D may be TRBD2 (5 bases). Germline V gives CDR1 SGHDN, CDR2 FVKESK. Deletions cut 4 bases from V and 4 bases from J, with 19 bases between. The CDR3 has 16 residues. CDR3 in amino acids: CASSPGLSHPVETQYF. DNA for the CDR3: TGTGCCAGCAGCCCTGGACTCTCGCACCCGGTAGAGACCCAGTACTTC.

V usage is TRBV9 and J usage is TRBJ2-5, with D possibly TRBD2 on 7 matching bases. From germline, CDR1 is SGDLS and CDR2 YYNGEE. Trimming took 4 bases from V and 5 from J, leaving 18 bases between them. The CDR3 runs to 15 residues. The CDR3 region has the DNA TGTGCCAGCAGCCCGAGTAGGGGGGGGCGGGAGACCCAGTACTTC. Translated: CASSPSRGGRETQYF.

This sequence joins TRBV27 and TRBJ1-6, with 8 bases fitting TRBD1. V lost 4 bases to trimming and J lost 6 bases; unmatched junction nucleotides: 11. The CDR3 runs to 17 residues. The germline V gene encodes CDR1 MNHEY and CDR2 SMNVEV (reference sequence). The CDR3 region has the DNA TGTGCCAGCAGTTACCTACCCAGACAGGGGAGTAATTCACCCCTCCACTTT. Its translation: CASSYLPRQGSNSPLHF.

This clone came up once. The chain uses TRBV4-2 and TRBJ1-4; possible D gene TRBD1, 6 bases. The CDR3 spans 16 residues. V lost 0 bases to trimming and J lost 3 bases, with 11 bases between them. Germline lookup yields CDR1 LGHNA and CDR2 YNFKEQ. The CDR3 sequence is CASSQDAGAANEKLFF. The CDR3 nucleotides read TGTGCCAGCAGCCAAGACGCAGGGGCGGCTAATGAAAAACTGTTTTTT.

Note on this clone: The same CDR3 is also encoded by other DNA sequences in this sample. The chain recombines TRBV19 with TRBJ2-2; a weak D match, TRBD2 (7 bases). This CDR3 has 14 amino acids. Germline values: CDR1 LNHDA, CDR2 SQIVND (reference sequence). Deletions cut 6 bases from V and 0 bases from J, with 8 bases between. CDR3 nucleotides: TGTGCCAGTAGAGGGGGGGCGAACACCGGGGAGCTGTTTTTT. This translates into CASRGGANTGELFF.

This clone showed up just once. The chain has TRBV2 and TRBJ1-4; D is undetermined. V lost 3 bases to trimming and J lost 5 bases, with 10 bases between them. The CDR3 is 14 amino acids. Germline lookup yields CDR1 SNHLY and CDR2 FYNNEI. The CDR3 bases are TGTGCCAGCAGTGATAAACTCCTGAATGAAAAACTGTTTTTT. It yields the protein CASSDKLLNEKLFF.

The V gene is TRBV29-1, the J gene TRBJ1-4; the D is unclear. Deletions cut 4 bases from V and 8 bases from J, with 14 bases between. CDR3 size: 13 residues. Germline loops: CDR1 SQVTM, CDR2 ANQGSEA. CDR3 nucleotides: TGCAGCGTTGGACGCGGCCCGGGAGAAAAACTGTTTTTT. Its translation is CSVGRGPGEKLFF. Full variable domain (rest looked up from reference TRBV29-1 and TRBJ1-4): SAVISQKPSRDICQRGTSLTIQCQVDSQVTMMFWYRQQPGQSLTLIATANQGSEATYESGFVIDKFPISRPNLTFSTLTVSNMSPEDSSIYLCSVGRGPGEKLFFGSGTQLSVL.

The CDR3 nucleotides are TGCGCCAGCAGCTTGGGGGGGACAGGGAACTACGAGCAGTACTTC. It is translated as CASSLGGTGNYEQYF. The V call is TRBV5-1, the J call TRBJ2-7; 9 bases align to TRBD1. This CDR3 region has 15 residues. Germline CDR1 reads SGHRS; CDR2 reads YFSETQ. V was clipped by 0 bases and J by 3 bases; unmatched bases: 4.

The sample holds a few counts of this clone. The V call is TRBV4-3, the J call TRBJ2-5; TRBD2 aligns across 7 bases. The V and J ends lost 0 bases and 2 bases, in that order; junction bases with no gene match: 12. The CDR3 is 18 residues long. Germline V CDR1 and CDR2: LGHNA, YSLEER. The CDR3 is CASSQDLAASGSQETQYF. The CDR3 nucleotides are TGCGCCAGCAGCCAAGATCTTGCGGCTAGCGGTAGTCAAGAGACCCAGTACTTC.

The V gene is TRBV7-9, the J gene TRBJ2-4; D is possibly TRBD2 (5 bases). Per the germline V gene, CDR1 is SEHNR and CDR2 is FQNEAQ (reference sequence). Trimming took off 5 bases at V and 1 base at J, with 9 bases between the two ends. The CDR3 consists of 14 residues. CDR3 residues: CASSPGLAKNIQYF. The DNA for the CDR3 is TGTGCCAGCAGCCCAGGACTCGCCAAAAACATTCAGTACTTC.

The chain employs TRBV9 and TRBJ2-7; D perhaps matches TRBD2 (6 bases). This CDR3 region has 14 residues. Trimming removed 0 bases from V and 2 bases from J, with 9 bases in between. CDR1 and CDR2 from the germline V gene are SGDLS and YYNGEE. CDR3 in DNA: TGTGCCAGCAGCGTAGAACTAGCCCCCTACGAGCAGTACTTC. It codes for CASSVELAPYEQYF.

The rearrangement joins TRBV4-2 to TRBJ2-7; possible D gene TRBD1, 5 bases. With 1 base removed from V and 5 bases from J, the gap between germline ends came to 12 bases. CDR1 LGHNA and CDR2 YNFKEQ come from the germline V gene. There are 14 residues in the CDR3. CDR3 in DNA: TGTGCCAGCAGCCAAGGGGGCAGGGCCAACGAGCAGTACTTC. Translated: CASSQGGRANEQYF.

This clone was found once. This sequence joins TRBV4-1 and TRBJ2-7; a possible D gene is TRBD1 (6 bases). The CDR3 extends over 16 amino acids. Trimming took 0 bases from V and 4 from J, leaving 16 bases between them. Germline values: CDR1 MGHRA, CDR2 YSYEKL. CDR3 loop: CASSQESAGAKYEQYF. In DNA form, the CDR3 reads TGCGCCAGCAGCCAAGAATCGGCAGGGGCAAAGTACGAGCAGTACTTC.

The chain carries TRBV6-5 and TRBJ1-2, with D perhaps matching TRBD1 (5 bases). The CDR3 contains 13 residues. V was trimmed by 2 bases and J by 2 bases, leaving 6 bases between them. CDR1 and CDR2 from the germline V gene are MNHEY and SVGAGI. CDR3: CASSYDRNYGYTF. In DNA, the CDR3 is TGTGCCAGCAGTTACGACAGAAACTATGGCTACACCTTC.

The chain employs TRBV7-2 and TRBJ1-2; 9 bases line up with TRBD1. The CDR3 sequence is 14 residues long. Germline assignment: CDR1 SGHTA and CDR2 FQGNSA. Germline trimming cut 3 bases from V and 7 bases from J; bases unmatched to any gene: 6. The CDR3 region is CASSFGQGPGGYTF. The CDR3 bases are TGTGCCAGCAGCTTCGGACAGGGGCCGGGTGGCTACACCTTC.

Regarding this clone: A much more abundant neighbour one base away suggests this may be a read error. Other nucleotide sequences in the sample specify the same CDR3. The genes are TRBV7-9 and TRBJ1-1, with TRBD1 identical over 7 bases. With V trimmed by 5 bases and J by 2 bases, 2 bases remained unmatched. CDR3 length: 13 amino acids. The germline gives CDR1 SEHNR, CDR2 FQNEAQ (reference sequence). CDR3 coding DNA: TGTGCCAGCAGCCGACAGGGTAACACTGAAGCTTTCTTT. It is translated as CASSRQGNTEAFF.